This T cell receptor (beta chain) comes out of a study of blood T cell repertoires in COVID-19. Study details: The study drew acute and convalescent COVID-19 samples from the United States, Italy and Spain. Nucleic acid was either cDNA or gDNA, and it came from T cells, B-cell-depleted T cells, or PBMCs.

The CDR3 has 15 amino acids. The germline CDR1 and CDR2 sequences are MNHEY and SVGAGI. V shed 5 bases and J 3 bases; nucleotides not matched to a gene: 7. Per the study methods: Estimation of nucleated cell counts relied on the amplification of reference gene primers. TCRdb's table, derived via immunoSEQ multiplex PCR, lists solely in-frame clones and lacks some. D and trimming come from the DNA, and the V and J calls and clone size come from that table. The sample contains more than 85,000 clones, about 88% of which appear only once. This receptor was obtained from a man aged 45-60 years with active or convalescent COVID-19. The sample consisted of peripheral blood. The rearrangement uses TRBV6-5 and TRBJ2-1, with TRBD1 matching 7 bases. DNA for the CDR3: TGTGCCAGCAGTCCAGCGAGACAGGGCTACAATGAGCAGTTCTTC. It is translated as CASSPARQGYNEQFF.